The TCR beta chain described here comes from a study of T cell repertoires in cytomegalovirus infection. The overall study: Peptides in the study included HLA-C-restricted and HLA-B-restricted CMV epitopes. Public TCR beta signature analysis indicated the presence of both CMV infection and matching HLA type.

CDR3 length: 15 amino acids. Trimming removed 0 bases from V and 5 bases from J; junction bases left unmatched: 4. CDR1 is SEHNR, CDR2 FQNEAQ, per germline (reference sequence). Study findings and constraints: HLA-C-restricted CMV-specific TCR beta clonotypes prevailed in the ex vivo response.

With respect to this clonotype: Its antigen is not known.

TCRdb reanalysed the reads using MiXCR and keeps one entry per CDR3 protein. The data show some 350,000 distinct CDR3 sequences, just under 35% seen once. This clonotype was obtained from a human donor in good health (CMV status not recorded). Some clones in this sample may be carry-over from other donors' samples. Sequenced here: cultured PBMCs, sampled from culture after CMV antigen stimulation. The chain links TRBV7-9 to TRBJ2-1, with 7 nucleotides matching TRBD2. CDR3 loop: CASSLAQGGHNEQFF. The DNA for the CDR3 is TGTGCCAGCAGCTTAGCGCAGGGAGGGCACAATGAGCAGTTCTTC.